This is a list of T cell receptor beta chains from one sample in a study of CD8 T cells in ankylosing spondylitis. TCRdb reprocessed the 5' RACE reads with MiXCR, giving one entry per CDR3 protein. This table holds roughly 250,000 distinct CDR3 sequences, 8% to 9.5% found once. Sequencing input: blood, either unsorted or a sorted T cell fraction (not recorded which). These receptors came from a male donor with ankylosing spondylitis or in good health (not recorded which). Both conserved end residues are part of each CDR3. D genes are given only for firm matches. Rows may omit the clone size; those that give it use once, few, many or a size class.

V gene	D gene	clone size	J gene	CDR3 protein	CDR3 DNA
TRBV5-1	TRBD2	many	TRBJ2-4	CASSLDGTREIQYF	TGCGCCAGCAGCTTGGATGGGACTAGAGAAATTCAGTACTTC
TRBV7-2	-	few	TRBJ1-2	CASSLGRGGYTF	TGTGCCAGCAGCTTAGGACGAGGAGGCTACACCTTC
TRBV5-1	-	many	TRBJ2-2	CASSPWAGSSGELFF	TGCGCCAGCAGCCCGTGGGCAGGGTCGTCCGGGGAGCTGTTTTTT
TRBV20-1	-	few	TRBJ1-3	CSARRTEAGNTIYF	TGCAGTGCTAGAAGGACAGAAGCGGGAAACACCATATATTTT
TRBV29-1	-	few	TRBJ2-7	CSAHVGTEYEQYF	TGCAGCGCACATGTGGGGACCGAATACGAGCAGTACTTC
TRBV3-1	TRBD1	many	TRBJ2-7	CASSYRTGRSHEQYF	TGTGCCAGCAGCTATCGGACAGGGCGGTCCCACGAGCAGTACTTC
TRBV4-3	TRBD1	many	TRBJ1-4	CASSQEGTGANEKLFF	TGCGCCAGCAGCCAAGAGGGGACAGGGGCTAATGAAAAACTGTTTTTT
TRBV29-1	-	many	TRBJ2-7	CSAQGGELPYEQYF	TGCAGCGCCCAAGGGGGGGAATTACCCTACGAGCAGTACTTC
TRBV6-4	-	-	TRBJ2-2	CASSEQGPTGELFF	TGTGCCAGCAGTGAGCAGGGTCCCACCGGGGAGCTGTTTTTT
TRBV20-1	-	many	TRBJ2-1	CSAMDPHGAYNEQFF	TGCAGTGCTATGGACCCTCATGGCGCCTACAATGAGCAGTTCTTC
TRBV14	-	many	TRBJ1-1	CASSQDLGNTEAFF	TGTGCCAGCAGCCAAGATTTAGGGAACACTGAAGCTTTCTTT
TRBV10-3	TRBD1	many	TRBJ2-5	CAISPRTGGEETQYF	TGTGCCATCAGCCCCAGGACAGGGGGCGAAGAGACCCAGTACTTC
TRBV27	TRBD2	-	TRBJ2-1	CASSREGGFSYNEQFF	TGTGCCAGCAGTAGGGAGGGAGGGTTCTCCTACAATGAGCAGTTCTTC
TRBV12-3/TRBV12-4	TRBD2	many	TRBJ2-3	CASSFGTSGGPSTDTQYF	TGTGCCAGCAGTTTTGGGACTAGCGGGGGGCCTAGCACAGATACGCAGTATTTT